A single sample gave rise to the 28 T cell receptor beta chains below, sequenced in a study of T cells in localized non-small cell lung cancer. Libraries were prepared by immunoSEQ multiplex PCR; TCRdb keeps only in-frame clonotypes and omits some of them. The data contain approximately 10,000 clones, around 82% of them singletons. The input for sequencing was peripheral blood mononuclear cells, taken before any cancer treatment. Every receptor here comes from a female donor aged 60 or older with stage II lung adenocarcinoma.

The genes are TRBV10-2 and TRBJ2-5; 8 bases fit TRBD2. Germline CDR1 is WSHSY and CDR2 is SAAADI. V trimming: 2 bases; J trimming: 1 base; junction bases outside the gene matches: 3. The CDR3 length is 15 residues. The CDR3 nucleotides are TGCGCCAGCAGTGAGAGGCGGGGGGTCCAAGAGACCCAGTACTTC. Translating gives CASSERRGVQETQYF.

This clone was observed a single time. V gene TRBV5-1 combines with J gene TRBJ1-4, with no clear D. V was pared by 0 bases and J by 3 bases, with 9 bases between. CDR1 and CDR2 from the germline V gene are SGHRS and YFSETQ. This CDR3 has 15 amino acids. The chain's CDR3 is CASSLEGSPNEKLFF. In nucleotides, the CDR3 is TGCGCCAGCAGCTTGGAAGGCAGCCCTAATGAAAAACTGTTTTTT.

This sequence joins TRBV30 and TRBJ2-1, with 10 bases lining up with TRBD1. Germline lookup yields CDR1 GTSNPN and CDR2 SVGIG (reference sequence). The CDR3 is made up of 16 amino acids. Germline trimming cut 1 base from V and 7 bases from J; bases unmatched to any gene: 10. The chain's CDR3 is CAWSGQGAVKINEQFF. CDR3 DNA sequence: TGTGCCTGGAGTGGACAGGGGGCAGTGAAAATTAATGAGCAGTTCTTC.

This rearrangement joins TRBV5-1 to TRBJ1-1, with D uncertain. The CDR3 extends over 14 amino acids. CDR1 is SGHRS, CDR2 YFSETQ, per germline. V lost 2 bases and J 7 bases, leaving 15 bases between the germline ends. CDR3: CASSLTEGIVEAFF. The DNA for the CDR3 is TGCGCCAGCAGCTTAACGGAGGGAATCGTTGAAGCTTTCTTT. Drawing the rest from reference TRBV5-1 and TRBJ1-1, the complete variable domain is KAGVTQTPRYLIKTRGQQVTLSCSPISGHRSVSWYQQTPGQGLQFLFEYFSETQRNKGNFPGRFSGRQFSNSRSEMNVSTLELGDSALYLCASSLTEGIVEAFFGQGTRLTVV.

This chain links TRBV6-1 with TRBJ1-1; perhaps TRBD1 as D (6 bases). This CDR3 region has 15 residues. Trimming removed 8 bases at V and 3 bases at J, with 19 bases between. Germline V gene lookup returns CDR1 MNHNS and CDR2 SASEGT. The CDR3 protein is CASSEGGPGDTEAFF. For the CDR3, the DNA is TGTGCCAGCTCTGAGGGGGGCCCCGGGGACACTGAAGCTTTCTTT.

The CDR3 protein is CASSYAGPDTEAFF. Here the CDR3 DNA reads TGTGCCAGCAGTTATGCGGGGCCGGACACTGAAGCTTTCTTT. The V call is TRBV6-6, the J call TRBJ1-1; D is perhaps TRBD1 (5 bases). Germline CDR1 is MNHNY and CDR2 is SVGAGI (reference sequence). V lost 3 bases and J lost 3, with 11 bases in between. The CDR3 contains 14 residues.

The gene calls are TRBV7-6 and TRBJ1-1, with D uncertain. Trimming pared 3 bases from V and 4 bases from J, leaving 9 bases between. The CDR3 has 13 amino acids. Germline V gene data show CDR1 as SGHVS and CDR2 as FNYEAQ. CDR3 in DNA: TGTGCCAGCAGCTTTCAGGCGAGCACTGAAGCTTTCTTT. Protein product: CASSFQASTEAFF.

The chain combines TRBV5-1 with TRBJ1-2, with D unresolved. The germline V gene encodes CDR1 SGHRS and CDR2 YFSETQ. This CDR3 contains 14 residues. The V and J ends lost 2 bases and 2 bases respectively, with 10 bases between them. Written as DNA, the CDR3 is TGCGCCAGCAGCTTAGACGGGATGAACTATGGCTACACCTTC. It codes for CASSLDGMNYGYTF.

The CDR3 DNA reads as TGTGCCAGCAGCTTATACTCGGGTTCACCCCTCCACTTT. Its protein is CASSLYSGSPLHF. This rearrangement joins TRBV5-4 to TRBJ1-6; no firm D call. CDR3 length equals 13 residues. V was clipped by 2 bases and J by 9 bases, with 9 bases between them. Germline CDR1 is SGHNT and CDR2 is YYREEE (reference sequence).

The rearrangement links TRBV7-2 to TRBJ1-4; D perhaps matches TRBD1 (5 bases). The CDR3 is 15 amino acids. Germline V CDR1 and CDR2: SGHTA, FQGNSA. Trimming took off 3 bases at V and 3 bases at J, with 11 bases between the two ends. The CDR3 bases are TGTGCCAGCAGCTTTAGCCGGGGGGCTAATGAAAAACTGTTTTTT. Its protein is CASSFSRGANEKLFF.

Worth noting for this clone: The sample carries other DNA sequences with the same CDR3. As DNA, the CDR3 is TGTGCCACCAGCAGAGAGAGGGGGCGACCGCAAGAGACCCAGTACTTC. It translates to CATSRERGRPQETQYF. The chain recombines TRBV15 with TRBJ2-5, with 7 bases lining up with TRBD1. V gave up 0 bases and J gave up 2 bases; unmatched junction bases: 6. The CDR3 sequence is 16 residues long. The germline CDR1 and CDR2 sequences are LNHNV and YYDKDF (reference sequence).

The chain recombines TRBV19 with TRBJ2-3; 8 nucleotides match TRBD2. Unmatched junction bases numbered 5, after V lost 3 bases and J lost 0 bases. Germline loops: CDR1 LNHDA, CDR2 SQIVND (reference sequence). The CDR3 is made up of 16 amino acids. The CDR3 nucleotides are TGTGCCAGTAGTATTCGGGGGGGAACTAGCACAGATACGCAGTATTTT. It is translated as CASSIRGGTSTDTQYF.

The chain combines TRBV10-3 with TRBJ2-3; D is uncertain. Germline loops: CDR1 ENHRY, CDR2 SYGVKD. V lost 2 bases and J 4 bases, leaving 4 bases between the germline ends. The CDR3 contains 12 residues. The CDR3 nucleotides read TGTGCCATCAGTGAGGCCTCAGATACGCAGTATTTT. Translating it yields CAISEASDTQYF.

By share, this clone ranks as medium-sized. This chain joins TRBV19 and TRBJ1-5; 9 positions agree with TRBD1. The CDR3 covers 18 residues. Trimming removed 3 bases from V and 0 bases from J; junction bases left unmatched: 9. Germline values: CDR1 LNHDA, CDR2 SQIVND (reference sequence). The DNA for the CDR3 is TGTGCCAGTAGTATTGACAGGGGGAACGGGTATAGCAATCAGCCCCAGCATTTT. Translating it yields CASSIDRGNGYSNQPQHF. Drawing the rest from reference TRBV19 and TRBJ1-5, the complete variable domain is DGGITQSPKYLFRKEGQNVTLSCEQNLNHDAMYWYRQDPGQGLRLIYYSQIVNDFQKGDIAEGYSVSREKKESFPLTVTSAQKNPTAFYLCASSIDRGNGYSNQPQHFGDGTRLSIL.

The V gene is TRBV9, the J gene TRBJ2-5, with D possibly matching TRBD2 (5 bases). CDR1 and CDR2 from the germline V gene are SGDLS and YYNGEE. V lost 6 bases and J lost 5, with 20 bases in between. The CDR3 spans 15 residues. CDR3 loop: CASNPVTGIWETQYF. The CDR3 coding sequence is TGTGCCAGCAACCCCGTGACGGGAATATGGGAGACCCAGTACTTC.

This clone has more than one count but fewer than ten. The chain carries TRBV7-8 and TRBJ2-3; perhaps TRBD1 as D (5 bases). The V gene lost 3 bases and the J gene lost 7 bases, with 20 bases spanning the gap. Per the germline V gene, CDR1 is SGHVS and CDR2 is FQNEAQ. CDR3 size: 16 residues. CDR3 bases: TGTGCCAGCAGCTTCCGCTTTCAGGGCCAGCACCATACGCAGTATTTT. Translated: CASSFRFQGQHHTQYF.

This clone was seen only once. The chain links TRBV7-3 to TRBJ2-7; possible D gene TRBD2, 6 bases. The CDR3 has 18 amino acids. Trimming pared 6 bases from V and 7 bases from J, leaving 31 bases between. Germline assignment: CDR1 SGHTA and CDR2 FQGTGA. The CDR3, as DNA: TGTGCCAGCAGTTATTACCGGGGAGGACTATGGAGGGTAAAGGAGCAGTACTTC. This codes for CASSYYRGGLWRVKEQYF.

The rearrangement joins TRBV7-2 to TRBJ2-3; a possible D gene is TRBD1 (5 bases). V lost 1 base to trimming and J lost 2 bases, with 10 bases between them. The CDR3 spans 15 residues. CDR1 is SGHTA, CDR2 FQGNSA, per germline. This CDR3 is CASSLGGHPTDTQYF. The CDR3 DNA follows: TGTGCCAGCAGCTTAGGTGGACATCCCACAGATACGCAGTATTTT.

The J gene is TRBJ2-1, the V gene TRBV28, with 11 bases fitting TRBD1. CDR1 is MDHEN, CDR2 SYDVKM, per germline. Germline trimming cut 5 bases from V and 7 bases from J; bases unmatched to any gene: 7. The CDR3 spans 15 residues. CDR3 sequence (DNA): TGTGCCAGCAGTCTCGGGGGGACAGGGGGGAATGAGCAGTTCTTC. Translating gives CASSLGGTGGNEQFF.

In this sample, this clone turned up once. The chain couples TRBV28 to TRBJ2-5, with no clear D. Germline CDR1 is MDHEN and CDR2 is SYDVKM. V was shortened by 6 bases and J by 6 bases, with 11 bases between the two germline ends. This CDR3 is built from 12 residues. In DNA, the CDR3 is TGTGCCAGCAGGGGCACGACCAAGACCCAGTACTTC. Encoded protein: CASRGTTKTQYF.

This sequence joins TRBV7-2 and TRBJ2-1; D is possibly TRBD1 or TRBD2 (5 bases each). In germline, CDR1 is SGHTA, CDR2 FQGNSA. V was pared by 1 base and J by 3 bases, with 13 bases between. This CDR3 has 16 residues. This CDR3 is CASSLESGDLYNEQFF. CDR3 nucleotide sequence: TGTGCCAGCAGCTTAGAATCCGGGGACCTCTACAATGAGCAGTTCTTC.

V and J are TRBV7-3 and TRBJ2-3, with a tentative D call TRBD2 (6 bases). CDR1 is SGHTA and CDR2 is FQGTGA in the germline V gene. Trimming took 5 bases from V and 3 from J, leaving 18 bases between them. This CDR3 is built from 16 residues. The CDR3 sequence: CASSPGGGKWTDTQYF. The DNA of the CDR3 is TGTGCCAGCAGCCCTGGTGGGGGGAAGTGGACAGATACGCAGTATTTT.

The chain is built from TRBV5-1 and TRBJ2-2; the D gene could be TRBD1 or TRBD2 (5 bases each). This CDR3 is 15 amino acids long. CDR1 and CDR2 (germline): SGHRS, YFSETQ. V lost 0 bases and J lost 7, with 13 bases in between. This CDR3 reads CASSLVGTYYGELFF. For the CDR3, the DNA is TGCGCCAGCAGCTTGGTGGGGACCTACTACGGGGAGCTGTTTTTT.

As concerns this clone: The sample has other DNA sequences that encode this CDR3 too. The chain is built from TRBV7-9 and TRBJ2-3; D gene uncertain. Germline CDR1 is SEHNR and CDR2 is FQNEAQ (reference sequence). The CDR3 runs 11 residues. The ends were cut back, 3 bases at V and 4 bases at J, with 2 bases in the middle. The CDR3 nucleotides read TGTGCCAGCAGCTTCTCAGATACGCAGTATTTT. Its protein is CASSFSDTQYF.

This clone has only a few counts. The chain employs TRBV2 and TRBJ2-7, with 7 bases identical to TRBD1. Germline V gives CDR1 SNHLY, CDR2 FYNNEI. The CDR3 sequence is 15 residues long. The trim removed 8 bases at V and 1 base at J, leaving 11 bases unmatched. Here the CDR3 reads CASRRLDRPSYEQYF. The CDR3, as DNA: TGTGCCAGCCGTCGGTTGGACAGGCCTTCCTACGAGCAGTACTTC. Looking up the rest from reference TRBV2 and TRBJ2-7 gives the full variable domain: EPEVTQTPSHQVTQMGQEVILRCVPISNHLYFYWYRQILGQKVEFLVSFYNNEISEKSEIFDDQFSVERPDGSNFTLKIRSTKLEDSAMYFCASRRLDRPSYEQYFGPGTRLTVT.

This chain connects TRBV19 to TRBJ2-6; no reliable D call. V dropped 7 bases and J dropped 1 base, with 8 bases sitting between them. The CDR3 sequence is 14 residues long. Germline V gene lookup returns CDR1 LNHDA and CDR2 SQIVND (reference sequence). The CDR3 bases are TGTGCCAGTATAGGGCTGTCTGGGGCCAACGTCCTGACTTTC. It translates to CASIGLSGANVLTF.

V is TRBV10-3 and J is TRBJ2-5, with a tentative D call TRBD1 (5 bases). The CDR3 covers 15 residues. Per the germline V gene, CDR1 is ENHRY and CDR2 is SYGVKD. V was cut by 11 bases and J by 0 bases, with 19 bases left in between. The CDR3 loop reads CAANPKDRNQETQYF. The CDR3 DNA sequence: TGTGCCGCCAATCCAAAAGACAGAAACCAAGAGACCCAGTACTTC.

The genes are TRBV18 and TRBJ1-1; D perhaps matches TRBD1 (5 bases). Germline loops: CDR1 KGHSH, CDR2 LQKENI. V lost 2 bases and J 1 base, leaving 8 bases between the germline ends. The CDR3 length is 14 residues. CDR3 loop: CASSPTQGNTEAFF. CDR3 DNA: TGTGCCAGCTCACCAACTCAGGGGAACACTGAAGCTTTCTTT.